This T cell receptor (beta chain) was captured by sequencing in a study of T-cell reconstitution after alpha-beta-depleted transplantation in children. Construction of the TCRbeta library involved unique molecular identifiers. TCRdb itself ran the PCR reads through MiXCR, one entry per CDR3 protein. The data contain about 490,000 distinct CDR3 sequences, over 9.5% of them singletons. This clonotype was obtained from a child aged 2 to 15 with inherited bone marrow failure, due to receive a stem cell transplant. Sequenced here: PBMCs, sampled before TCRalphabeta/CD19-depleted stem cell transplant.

CDR3 bases: TGCAGTGTAAGCGCGTCCCGGGACACGGGGACCTACGAGCAGTACTTC. It encodes CSVSASRDTGTYEQYF. The chain employs TRBV20-1 and TRBJ2-7; D perhaps matches TRBD1 (6 bases). In germline, CDR1 is DFQATT, CDR2 SNEGSKA (reference sequence). Trimming shortened V by 7 bases and J by 2 bases, and 24 bases separated the two germline ends. The CDR3 runs 16 residues.